This T cell receptor beta chain was obtained from a study of T cell responses to AZD1222 COVID-19 vaccine. General study results and limits: Just a handful of AZD1222 recipients tested seropositive at baseline. Vaccination with two AZD1222 doses was followed by a rise in Spike-specific TCR breadth and depth. Among the donors, most were white British and more were female, and clonal diversity was possibly underestimated. Nearly half of spike-specific TCRs reportedly go after variant regions that carry no mutations.

Assay: immunoSEQ multiplex PCR; the TCRdb copy retains only in-frame clones and omits some. The sample includes approximately 130,000 clones, more than 90% of them seen just once. Note on this clone: Its specificity is not known.

The V and J ends lost 3 bases and 4 bases, in that order; junction bases with no gene match: 6. CDR1 is LGHNA, CDR2 YSLEER, per germline. This CDR3 spans 16 amino acids. The sample was peripheral blood, taken on day 0 of AZD1222 vaccination. The chain combines TRBV4-3 with TRBJ2-3; 11 nucleotides line up with TRBD2. This TCR derives from an adult in good health. CDR3 in DNA: TGCGCCAGCAGCCAGTCGACTAGCGGGATGGCAGATACGCAGTATTTT. Translated, it gives CASSQSTSGMADTQYF.